Ten or more counts support the clone carrying this T cell receptor (beta chain). The read stops 3 residues short of the end of the CDR3; the missing end is completed from the germline J gene. This sample is part of a study of T cell clonality in common variable immunodeficiency. Each donor provided about 4.5 to 9 ml of heparinized whole blood. TCRdb's copy holds only in-frame clones and misses some; the assay was immunoSEQ multiplex PCR. This sample carries fewer than 50,000 clones, none of them present only once. Trimming left V 1 base short and J 2 bases short, with 9 bases between. The CDR3 consists of 14 residues. The germline gives CDR1 MNHEY, CDR2 SVGEGT.

Material: peripheral blood mononuclear cells. The genes are TRBV6-2 or TRBV6-3 and TRBJ2-7, with a weak D call TRBD1 (5 bases). The clonotype was recovered from a person aged 18-70 years in good health. CDR3 region: CASSYWQGTYEQYF. CDR3 DNA (partial): TGTGCCAGCAGTTACTGGCAGGGAACCTACGAG.